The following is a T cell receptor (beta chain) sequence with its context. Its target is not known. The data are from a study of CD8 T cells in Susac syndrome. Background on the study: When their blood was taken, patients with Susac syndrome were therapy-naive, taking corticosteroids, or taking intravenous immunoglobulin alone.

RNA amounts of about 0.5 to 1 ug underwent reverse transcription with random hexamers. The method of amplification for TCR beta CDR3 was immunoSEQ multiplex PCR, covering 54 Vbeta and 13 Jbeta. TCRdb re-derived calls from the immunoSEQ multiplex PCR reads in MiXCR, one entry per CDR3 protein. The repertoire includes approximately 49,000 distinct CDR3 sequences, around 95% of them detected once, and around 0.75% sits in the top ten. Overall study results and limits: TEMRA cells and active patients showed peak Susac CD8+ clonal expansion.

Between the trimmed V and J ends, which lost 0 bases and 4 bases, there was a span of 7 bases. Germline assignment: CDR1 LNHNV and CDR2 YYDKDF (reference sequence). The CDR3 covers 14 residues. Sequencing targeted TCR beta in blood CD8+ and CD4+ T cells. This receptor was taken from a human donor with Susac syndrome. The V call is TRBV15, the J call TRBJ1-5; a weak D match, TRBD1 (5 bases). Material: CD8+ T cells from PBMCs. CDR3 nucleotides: TGTGCCACCAGCAGAGATGACAGTAATCAGCCCCAGCATTTT. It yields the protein CATSRDDSNQPQHF.